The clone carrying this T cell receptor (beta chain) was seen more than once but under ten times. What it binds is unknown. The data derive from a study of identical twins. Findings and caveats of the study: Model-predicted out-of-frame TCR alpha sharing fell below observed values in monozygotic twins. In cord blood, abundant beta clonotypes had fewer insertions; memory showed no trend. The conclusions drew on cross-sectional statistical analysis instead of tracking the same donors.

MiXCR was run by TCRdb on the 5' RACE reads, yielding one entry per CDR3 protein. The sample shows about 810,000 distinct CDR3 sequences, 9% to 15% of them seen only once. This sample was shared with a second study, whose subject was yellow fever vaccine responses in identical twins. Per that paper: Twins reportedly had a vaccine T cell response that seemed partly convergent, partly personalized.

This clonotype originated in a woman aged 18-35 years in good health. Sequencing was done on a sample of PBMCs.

In DNA, the CDR3 is TGCGCCAGCAGCCCAAACCACAGGGTTGAAGAGACCCAGTACTTC. This encodes CASSPNHRVEETQYF. V gene TRBV4-1 combines with J gene TRBJ2-5, with a possible D match to TRBD1 (6 bases). From germline, CDR1 is MGHRA and CDR2 YSYEKL. V lost 4 bases and J 3 bases, leaving 15 bases between the germline ends. CDR3 length: 15 residues.